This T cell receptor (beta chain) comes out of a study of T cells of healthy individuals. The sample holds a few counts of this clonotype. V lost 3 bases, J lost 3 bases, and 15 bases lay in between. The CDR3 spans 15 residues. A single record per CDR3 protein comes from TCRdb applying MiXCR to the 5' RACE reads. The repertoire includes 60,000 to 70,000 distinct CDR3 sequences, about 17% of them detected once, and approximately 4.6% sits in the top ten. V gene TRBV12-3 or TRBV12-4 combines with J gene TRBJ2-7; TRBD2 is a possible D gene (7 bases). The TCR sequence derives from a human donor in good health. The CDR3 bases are TGTGCCAGCAGTTTGAAGCGGGACAAAGGCTACGAGCAGTACTTC. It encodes CASSLKRDKGYEQYF.